The rows below give T cell receptor beta chains drawn from one sample of a study of CD8+CD57+ T cells in acquired aplastic anemia. MiXCR, applied by TCRdb to the reads, yields one record per CDR3 protein. The data show approximately 58,000 distinct CDR3 sequences, around 50% seen once. Sequenced material: sorted CD4+, CD8+, or CD8+CD57+ T cells (not recorded which) from PBMCs. All receptors derive from a human donor with aplastic anemia. Each CDR3 is given with its conserved first and last residue. D genes are given only for firm matches. Size is stated for part of the rows, as once, few or many counts, or as a class when the clone is expanded.

length | size | D | J | V | DNA | CDR3
14 | . | . | TRBJ2-7 | TRBV29-1 | TGCAGCGCCATGACTGAGGGGCGTTTTGACGAGCAGTACTTC | CSAMTEGRFDEQYF
15 | many | TRBD1 | TRBJ1-2 | TRBV20-1 | TGCAGTGCTAGATATCCGGGACAGGGGTTGTATGGCTACACCTTC | CSARYPGQGLYGYTF
15 | few | . | TRBJ2-5 | TRBV15 | TGTGCCACCAGCAGCGTTGGGGTGCATGAGGAGACCCAGTACTTC | CATSSVGVHEETQYF
16 | . | TRBD2 | TRBJ2-3 | TRBV11-2 | TGTGCCAGCTCCATAAGGGTTCGGGAGGTGGCAGATACGCAGTATTTT | CASSIRVREVADTQYF
14 | few | . | TRBJ2-5 | TRBV25-1 | TGTGCCAGCAGTGAATCCAGTGGGCAAGAGACCCAGTACTTC | CASSESSGQETQYF
16 | few | . | TRBJ2-2 | TRBV11-2 | TGTGCCAGCAGCCAGGGGGGGACAGGACACACCGGGGAGCTGTTTTTT | CASSQGGTGHTGELFF
13 | . | TRBD2 | TRBJ2-1 | TRBV7-9 | TGTGCCAGCAGCGGGGGACTAGCCAGAGAGCAGTTCTTC | CASSGGLAREQFF
13 | medium-sized | TRBD1 | TRBJ2-7 | TRBV24-1 | TGTGCCACCGACGGGACAGGCTCTTACGAGCAGTACTTC | CATDGTGSYEQYF
13 | few | . | TRBJ1-1 | TRBV25-1 | TGTGCCAGCAGTGAATGGGCGGACACTGAAGCTTTCTTT | CASSEWADTEAFF
14 | . | TRBD1 | TRBJ1-5 | TRBV24-1 | TGTGCCACCAGTGCGGGGACAGGCAATCAGCCCCAGCATTTT | CATSAGTGNQPQHF
14 | . | . | TRBJ2-1 | TRBV11-1 | TGTACCAGCAGCTTGAGCGGGTCCTGGAGTGAGCAGTTCTTC | CTSSLSGSWSEQFF
16 | . | . | TRBJ2-5 | TRBV15 | TGTGCCACCAGCAACAATAGGGGACTGGTCCAAGAGACCCAGTACTTC | CATSNNRGLVQETQYF
18 | . | . | TRBJ2-1 | TRBV10-3 | TGTGCCATCAGTGGTGCAGATCCCGGATCCAGCTCCTACAATGAGCAGTTCTTC | CAISGADPGSSSYNEQFF
16 | many | . | TRBJ2-6 | TRBV12-3/TRBV12-4 | TGTGCCAGCAGTGCCGCCGTGGGGCGTGGGGCCAACGTCCTGACTTTC | CASSAAVGRGANVLTF
14 | medium-sized | . | TRBJ2-7 | TRBV2 | TGTGCCAGCAGTGAGCAGGGCTTCGGCTACGAGCAGTACTTC | CASSEQGFGYEQYF
13 | . | . | TRBJ2-3 | TRBV6-4 | TGTGCCTGCAGTAGACAGTTCACAGATACGCAGTATTTT | CACSRQFTDTQYF
14 | once | . | TRBJ2-7 | TRBV2 | TGTGCCAGCAGGGGTCAGGGCACTTGGTACGAGCAGTACTTC | CASRGQGTWYEQYF
14 | medium-sized | . | TRBJ2-5 | TRBV6-5 | TGTGCCAGCAGTTACTCTCCTAGTTCGGAGACCCAGTACTTC | CASSYSPSSETQYF
13 | . | . | TRBJ1-5 | TRBV7-2 | TGTGCCAGCACCACGGCTCCTAATCAGCCCCAGCATTTT | CASTTAPNQPQHF
13 | many | . | TRBJ1-1 | TRBV4-1 | TGCGCCAGCCGATCGTCGGGGTTCACTGAAGCTTTCTTT | CASRSSGFTEAFF
13 | . | . | TRBJ1-5 | TRBV20-1 | TGCAGTGCTAGTAAAGACAGTAATCAGCCCCAGCATTTT | CSASKDSNQPQHF
15 | . | TRBD2 | TRBJ2-3 | TRBV29-1 | TGCAGCGTCTCTCGGGGCGGGGGGGCGCCAGATACGCAGTATTTT | CSVSRGGGAPDTQYF